These 18 T cell receptor beta chains originate from one sample sequenced in a study of neurological immune-mediated disorders. From the 5' RACE reads, TCRdb called clonotypes with MiXCR, one entry per CDR3 protein. This table has about 18,000 distinct CDR3 sequences, 3% to 3.5% appearing once. Source material: CD8+ T cells from blood. Receptors originate from a woman aged 40 to 50 in good health.

This clonotype occurred many times. This CDR3 reads CASSFFAGRMELFF. CDR3 coding DNA: TGTGCCAGCAGTTTTTTCGCGGGAAGGATGGAGCTGTTTTTT. The gene calls are TRBV28 and TRBJ2-2; possible D gene TRBD2, 6 bases. This CDR3 spans 14 amino acids. Looked up from germline, CDR1 is MDHEN and CDR2 is SYDVKM. The germline V and J ends were trimmed by 3 bases and 10 bases, with 15 bases remaining between them.

This clonotype was seen ten or more times. The V and J genes are TRBV6-2 or TRBV6-3 and TRBJ2-7; the D gene is possibly TRBD1 (6 bases). Trimming stripped 0 bases from V and 2 bases from J, with 14 bases between. The germline V gene encodes CDR1 MNHEY and CDR2 SVGEGT. The CDR3 is made up of 16 amino acids. CDR3 bases: TGTGCCAGCAGTTACTCCCGGGACACGAGGACCTACGAGCAGTACTTC. Translation gives CASSYSRDTRTYEQYF.

This clonotype was recorded many times. This chain joins TRBV4-1 and TRBJ2-7; no clear D gene. The CDR3 is 16 residues long. Germline CDR1 reads MGHRA; CDR2 reads YSYEKL. V was trimmed by 1 base and J by 5 bases, leaving 18 bases between them. CDR3 protein: CASSQGITFKPNEQYF. The CDR3 DNA sequence: TGCGCCAGCAGCCAAGGGATAACCTTCAAGCCCAACGAGCAGTACTTC.

This clonotype was found many times. The V and J genes are TRBV7-2 and TRBJ1-3; D not certain. CDR3 length equals 15 residues. V was pared by 4 bases and J by 4 bases, with 14 bases between. Germline V gene data show CDR1 as SGHTA and CDR2 as FQGNSA. CDR3 coding DNA: TGTGCCAGCAGCTCCGAACCCTTAAGCGGAAACACCATATATTTT. Protein: CASSSEPLSGNTIYF.

This clonotype was counted many times. The genes are TRBV5-6 and TRBJ2-5; weak D call: TRBD1 (6 bases). Trimming took 1 base from V and 5 from J, leaving 15 bases between them. The CDR3 has 15 amino acids. Germline V gene sequence: CDR1 SGHDT, CDR2 YYEEEE. The CDR3 DNA reads as TGTGCCAGCAGCTTGCCGACAGGACCCGGGGAGACCCAGTACTTC. The encoded protein is CASSLPTGPGETQYF. Filled out from reference TRBV5-6 and TRBJ2-5, the complete variable domain reads DAGVTQSPTHLIKTRGQQVTLRCSPKSGHDTVSWYQQALGQGPQFIFQYYEEEERQRGNFPDRFSGHQFPNYSSELNVNALLLGDSALYLCASSLPTGPGETQYFGPGTRLLVL.

This clonotype showed up many times. The chain joins TRBV28 to TRBJ2-5; D possibly corresponds to TRBD2 (6 bases). The germline V gene encodes CDR1 MDHEN and CDR2 SYDVKM. The CDR3 is made up of 13 amino acids. V was shortened by 11 bases and J by 5 bases, with 18 bases between the two germline ends. CDR3 in DNA: TGTGCCGCCCGCGGGGTCGGTGGGGAGACCCAGTACTTC. It encodes CAARGVGGETQYF.

This clonotype was observed many times. The rearrangement uses TRBV7-8 and TRBJ2-5, with 7 nucleotides matching TRBD2. J was trimmed by 4 bases and V by 8 bases; bases with no gene match: 10. Germline lookup yields CDR1 SGHVS and CDR2 FQNEAQ. The CDR3 length is 14 residues. This chain's CDR3 is CASSVASGGETQYF. The CDR3 nucleotides read TGTGCCAGCTCAGTGGCTAGCGGTGGAGAGACCCAGTACTTC.

This clonotype was counted at least ten times. The chain employs TRBV5-1 and TRBJ2-3; TRBD2 aligns across 7 bases. CDR3 length: 15 amino acids. Germline CDR1 SGHRS, CDR2 YFSETQ. The trim removed 1 base at V and 1 base at J, leaving 3 bases unmatched. The CDR3 loop reads CASSLSAGGTDTQYF. Here the CDR3 DNA reads TGCGCCAGCAGCTTGTCTGCGGGAGGCACAGATACGCAGTATTTT.

Ten or more counts support this clonotype. The V call is TRBV20-1, the J call TRBJ1-5, with 9 bases identical to TRBD1. After removal of 0 bases from V and 7 bases from J, the junction contained 10 bases not matched to a gene. Germline-derived CDR1 and CDR2 are DFQATT and SNEGSKA (reference sequence). CDR3 length: 16 amino acids. In DNA, the CDR3 is TGCAGTGCTAGAGAAGCCGGGACAGGGTTGAGGCAGCCCCAGCATTTT. Translating it yields CSAREAGTGLRQPQHF.

This clonotype was recorded many times. The J gene is TRBJ1-1, the V gene TRBV10-3; the D gene is possibly TRBD1 (6 bases). The CDR3 covers 16 residues. CDR1 and CDR2 (germline): ENHRY, SYGVKD. Trimming removed 10 bases from V and 0 bases from J, with 21 bases in between. The CDR3 DNA is TGTGCCACCAATAATCGAAAACAGGGCTTGAACACTGAAGCTTTCTTT. This codes for CATNNRKQGLNTEAFF.

The sample holds many counts of this clonotype. The genes are TRBV6-2 or TRBV6-3 and TRBJ1-5, with TRBD1 identical over 8 bases. Per the germline V gene, CDR1 is MNHEY and CDR2 is SVGEGT. The trim removed 10 bases at V and 6 bases at J, leaving 11 bases unmatched. The CDR3 is 14 amino acids. The CDR3 DNA is TGTGCCACCTCTACAGGGGGTGACGCTCAGCCCCAGCATTTT. Translated: CATSTGGDAQPQHF.

This clonotype was counted at least ten times. The gene calls are TRBV5-1 and TRBJ2-5; 9 bases line up with TRBD2. In germline, CDR1 is SGHRS, CDR2 YFSETQ. This CDR3 is built from 18 residues. V shed 0 bases and J 3 bases; nucleotides not matched to a gene: 12. The CDR3 DNA follows: TGCGCCAGCAGCTTGGGTGGTAGCGGGAGCCCGTTTGAAGAGACCCAGTACTTC. Protein sequence: CASSLGGSGSPFEETQYF.

This clonotype was found many times. The V call is TRBV7-2, the J call TRBJ1-1; D remains unclear. Germline loops: CDR1 SGHTA, CDR2 FQGNSA. The germline V and J ends were trimmed by 1 base and 6 bases, with 6 bases remaining between them. CDR3 length: 12 residues. CDR3 region: CASSLGPPEAFF. The CDR3, as DNA: TGTGCCAGCAGCTTAGGTCCCCCTGAAGCTTTCTTT.

This clonotype has at least ten counts. The gene calls are TRBV11-3 and TRBJ2-7, with D possibly TRBD1 on 5 matching bases. Germline CDR1 SGHNT, CDR2 YENEEA. This CDR3 region has 15 residues. Trimming left V 4 bases short and J 4 bases short, with 17 bases between. The CDR3 DNA is TGTGCCAGCAGCTCATCCCAAAGGGGCCAGTACGAGCAGTACTTC. Encoded protein: CASSSSQRGQYEQYF.

This clonotype was seen many times. V is TRBV6-2 or TRBV6-3 and J is TRBJ2-1; D gene uncertain. Per germline, CDR1 MNHEY and CDR2 SVGEGT. Trimming pared 2 bases from V and 8 bases from J, leaving 4 bases between. The CDR3 contains 11 residues. CDR3 in DNA: TGTGCCAGCAGTTACGGTCATGAGCAGTTCTTC. Residues: CASSYGHEQFF.

This clonotype was counted ten times or more. The J gene is TRBJ1-1, the V gene TRBV4-1; D uncertain. The V gene lost 1 base and the J gene lost 6 bases, with 9 bases spanning the gap. Germline V gives CDR1 MGHRA, CDR2 YSYEKL. The CDR3 covers 13 residues. The CDR3 DNA is TGCGCCAGCAGCCAAGTGCAGAAGCCTGAAGCTTTCTTT. Translating gives CASSQVQKPEAFF.

This clonotype was seen ten or more times. The gene calls are TRBV20-1 and TRBJ2-2, with D possibly matching TRBD1 (6 bases). V was trimmed by 5 bases and J by 0 bases, leaving 10 bases between them. The CDR3 consists of 14 residues. Germline values: CDR1 DFQATT, CDR2 SNEGSKA (reference sequence). CDR3 in amino acids: CSAPDRTNTGELFF. CDR3 sequence (DNA): TGCAGTGCTCCGGACAGAACGAACACCGGGGAGCTGTTTTTT.

This clonotype was counted at least ten times. The chain combines TRBV10-3 with TRBJ1-1; D gene unclear. Germline V gene sequence: CDR1 ENHRY, CDR2 SYGVKD. Trimming stripped 6 bases from V and 4 bases from J, with 15 bases between. CDR3 length equals 14 residues. The DNA for the CDR3 is TGTGCCATCAGGGGTGTGGGGTTGCGCACTGAAGCTTTCTTT. This sequence encodes CAIRGVGLRTEAFF.